Below, 10 T cell receptor beta chains from the same sample are listed, as sequenced in a study of T cells in Graves' hyperthyroidism and ophthalmopathy. Regions amplified from RNA transcripts were the TCR beta CDR3 regions. The HTBI primer set was used in a first-round RT-PCR of the TCR CDR3. TCRdb analysed the multiplex PCR reads with MiXCR anew, one entry per CDR3 protein. The sample includes approximately 520,000 distinct CDR3 sequences, less than 25% of them seen just once. The sample was blood. These receptors were obtained from a man between 18 and 29 years old with Graves' hyperthyroidism.

This clonotype was counted at least ten times. The rearrangement uses TRBV12-3 or TRBV12-4 and TRBJ2-5, with 10 positions matching TRBD2. The CDR3 covers 15 residues. V lost 5 bases to trimming and J lost 0 bases; unmatched junction nucleotides: 3. The CDR3 loop is CASSTGLANQETQYF. The CDR3 DNA reads as TGTGCCAGCAGTACGGGACTAGCGAACCAAGAGACCCAGTACTTC.

This clonotype was detected many times. The chain couples TRBV4-1 to TRBJ1-2; TRBD1 might be the D (5 bases). The length of the CDR3 is 16 residues. Trimming pared 0 bases from V and 3 bases from J, leaving 14 bases between. Germline lookup yields CDR1 MGHRA and CDR2 YSYEKL. The CDR3 protein is CASSQDMGTPDYGYTF. In DNA, the CDR3 is TGCGCCAGCAGCCAAGATATGGGGACTCCTGACTATGGCTACACCTTC.

This clonotype was seen repeatedly, ten times or more. The chain employs TRBV12-3 or TRBV12-4 and TRBJ2-5; the D gene is possibly TRBD2 (6 bases). With 6 bases removed from V and 4 bases from J, the gap between germline ends came to 12 bases. The CDR3 contains 13 residues. The CDR3 nucleotides are TGTGCCAGCAGCCCGGAGGGTGGAGAGACCCAGTACTTC. The encoded protein is CASSPEGGETQYF.

CDR3 region: CASNPGDANTEAFF. The CDR3 DNA follows: TGTGCCAGCAACCCCGGGGATGCGAACACTGAAGCTTTCTTT. This chain links TRBV7-2 with TRBJ1-1; no clear D gene. The CDR3 length is 14 residues. Between the trimmed V and J ends, which lost 7 bases and 1 base, there was a span of 13 bases. The germline V gene has CDR1 SGHTA and CDR2 FQGNSA.

This clonotype came up many times. J is TRBJ2-5 and V is TRBV5-1; no reliable D call. CDR3 length: 14 amino acids. Looked up from germline, CDR1 is SGHRS and CDR2 is YFSETQ. V lost 0 bases to trimming and J lost 2 bases, with 8 bases between them. The CDR3 reads CASSLVNQQETQYF. The CDR3 DNA follows: TGCGCCAGCAGCTTGGTCAACCAACAAGAGACCCAGTACTTC. Looking up the rest from reference TRBV5-1 and TRBJ2-5 gives the full variable domain: KAGVTQTPRYLIKTRGQQVTLSCSPISGHRSVSWYQQTPGQGLQFLFEYFSETQRNKGNFPGRFSGRQFSNSRSEMNVSTLELGDSALYLCASSLVNQQETQYFGPGTRLLVL.

The V gene is TRBV29-1, the J gene TRBJ1-1; 8 bases map to TRBD1. Germline CDR1 reads SQVTM; CDR2 reads ANQGSEA. There are 13 residues in the CDR3. After removal of 8 bases from V and 5 bases from J, the junction contained 10 bases not matched to a gene. The CDR3 DNA reads TGCAGCCTCGTCGTGCAGGGGGCGACTGAAGCTTTCTTT. Translating it yields CSLVVQGATEAFF.

This clonotype was seen at least ten times. The chain carries TRBV9 and TRBJ2-7; 7 nucleotides agree with TRBD2. Per the germline V gene, CDR1 is SGDLS and CDR2 is YYNGEE. The length of the CDR3 is 14 residues. V was pared by 0 bases and J by 2 bases, with 2 bases of the junction left unmatched. For the CDR3, the DNA is TGTGCCAGCAGCGTAGGGGAGGGAGCCTACGAGCAGTACTTC. It translates to CASSVGEGAYEQYF.

J is TRBJ1-2 and V is TRBV20-1; D ambiguous. The CDR3 extends over 12 amino acids. V was cut by 4 bases and J by 0 bases, with 6 bases left in between. CDR1 is DFQATT, CDR2 SNEGSKA, per germline (reference sequence). The CDR3 here is CSAKLPNYGYTF. In DNA, the CDR3 is TGCAGTGCTAAACTACCTAACTATGGCTACACCTTC.

This clonotype was detected many times. The chain carries TRBV19 and TRBJ2-7; 7 nucleotides line up with TRBD1. The germline CDR1 and CDR2 sequences are LNHDA and SQIVND (reference sequence). The CDR3 has 17 residues. The V gene end was trimmed by 3 bases and the J gene end by 0 bases; junction bases not matched to a gene: 11. CDR3 DNA: TGTGCCAGTAGTATCAATGGACAGGCCGATAGCTCCTACGAGCAGTACTTC. Translation gives CASSINGQADSSYEQYF.

This clonotype was recorded many times. The gene calls are TRBV19 and TRBJ2-7, with 10 bases matching TRBD1. V trimming: 9 bases; J trimming: 3 bases; junction bases outside the gene matches: 8. The CDR3 runs 14 residues. In germline, CDR1 is LNHDA, CDR2 SQIVND (reference sequence). The CDR3: CASSTGTGDYEQYF. The CDR3 DNA is TGTGCCAGCTCTACCGGGACAGGGGACTACGAGCAGTACTTC.